This T cell receptor (beta chain) is from a study of T-cell memory formation after mild COVID-19 (dated by TCRdb to the early 2020s). About the study as a whole: Most TCR sequence clusters were specific to one of the two donors. Longitudinal TCRalpha and TCRbeta repertoire sequencing tracked T-cell clones expanding and contracting after mild COVID-19 in two donors. Two young, previously healthy adult volunteers, one female and one male, were included in the cohort.

Including cysteine and phenylalanine, the CDR3 has 13 amino acids. Of the read, only the CDR3 DNA is kept; its 39 bases are in frame from base 1. V gives up 7 bases and J gives up 8 bases, and the segment between their germline ends measures 17 bases. CDR1 and CDR2, per the germline V gene, are WSHSY and SAAADI. Ficoll-Paque density gradient centrifugation was used to isolate PBMCs. Points on this clonotype: What antigen it recognizes has not been identified. Base qualities are not at hand, and no much larger clone is one base apart.

Sequencing took place on an Illumina NovaSeq 6000. cDNA libraries for TCRalpha and TCRbeta were prepared by 5'RACE using constant-segment primers, with sample barcodes and unique molecular identifiers added. RNA was extracted from every sample with Trizol reagent. Library amplification was performed in two PCR steps, and a second sample barcode and Illumina TruSeq adapters were introduced in the second step. Sequencing of libraries was performed on an Illumina NovaSeq with 2 x 150 bp paired-end reads. In the authors' own workflow: The reads were demultiplexed and collapsed into UMI-guided consensus sequences using migec v1.2.7. Using mixcr v2.1.11, the UMI consensuses were aligned to TRA and TRB V and J templates and assembled into clonotypes. A clonotype was counted as expanded or contracted only when both edgeR and NoisET called the clonotype significant, with the noise models trained on biological replicates. For edgeR calls, the cutoffs were a false discovery rate-adjusted p below 0.01 and a log2 fold-change threshold of 1. As an exploratory analysis of dynamics, PCA with hierarchical clustering was applied to max-normalized trajectories of the 1000 most abundant clonotypes. Separately sequenced CD4+ and CD8+ repertoires were used to assign the CD4 or CD8 phenotype of responding clones. The public reads were quality trimmed at Q25 with fastp and then assembled into clones with MiXCR by TCRdb, keeping productive beta chains. Rows merge per CDR3 protein into single entries with the most common DNA and genes. TCRdb's processing, not the study's, gives the V and J calls here. Here the sample has about 340,000 distinct CDR3 sequences; more than 20% occur a single time. Together, the top ten hold 21% of the sample.

General findings and caveats noted by the study authors: Clones contracting from day 15 to 85 had balanced CD4/CD8 phenotypes, while a second wave expanding from day 15 to 37 was biased towards CD4+. Some responding clones were detected in pre-infection memory, which suggested that pre-existing cross-reactive memory T cells had joined the SARS-CoV-2 response. The study included only two mild cases, and larger cohorts that include severe cases with pre-infection samples were judged to be necessary. Contracting CD4+ clones appeared mostly in the CM and EM memory subsets, whereas CD8+ clones were enriched in EMRA. SARS-CoV-2 specificity was not confirmed for the second-wave clones peaking on day 37.

The chain was built from TRBV10-2 and TRBJ1-2, with TRBD1 tentatively as D gene (5 bases match). Sequencing used PBMCs or a T cell subset sorted from them (not recorded which). The receptor was derived from a man aged 18 to 29 who had mild COVID-19 (a few samples of this study predate the infection). The sample titles of this study are shuffled in the database, so cell type and time point are left out; the donor was told from shared clones. CDR3 region: CASTPWQEGGYTF. The DNA sequence reads TGCGCCAGCACCCCGTGGCAGGAGGGGGGCTACACCTTC.